This TCR beta chain was captured by sequencing in a study of T cells in Graves' hyperthyroidism and ophthalmopathy. Overall study results and limits: Ophthalmopathy was distinguished from stable hyperthyroidism by 13 V-J signatures.

At least ten counts were recorded for this clonotype. Its antigen remains unknown. This CDR3 spans 15 amino acids. Looked up from germline, CDR1 is GTSNPN and CDR2 is SVGIG (reference sequence). The ends were cut back, 3 bases at V and 5 bases at J, with 19 bases in the middle. Diagnoses were made from clinical symptoms, serum measures (thyroxine and TRAb), thyroid ultrasound and orbital computed tomography. Isolation of PBMCs was performed on approximately 10 ml fresh peripheral blood. Researchers amplified the TCR beta CDR3 regions from RNA transcripts. Researchers ran a first-round RT-PCR on the TCR CDR3 using the HTBI primer set. TCRdb independently ran MiXCR on the multiplex PCR reads; one entry per CDR3 protein. The sample lists 600,000 to 650,000 distinct CDR3 sequences; roughly 20% were seen once.

The origin of this receptor is a man aged 30-40 years with Graves' ophthalmopathy. The chain carries TRBV30 and TRBJ1-1; D is perhaps TRBD1 (6 bases). The source material was blood. CDR3: CAWSLPGHRRTEAFF. For the CDR3, the DNA is TGTGCCTGGAGCCTCCCGGGACACCGGAGGACTGAAGCTTTCTTT. The full variable domain, its missing parts supplied by reference TRBV30 and TRBJ1-1, is SQTIHQWPATLVQPVGSPLSLECTVEGTSNPNLYWYRQAAGRGLQLLFYSVGIGQISSEVPQNLSASRPQDRQFILSSKKLLLSDSGFYLCAWSLPGHRRTEAFFGQGTRLTVV.